A single sample is the source of the 23 T cell receptor beta chains below, sequenced in a study of regulatory T cells in long-lasting Graves disease. Sequencing libraries for TCR beta were prepared with iRepertoire HTBI primers and Arm-PCR of CDR3 regions. TCRdb reanalysed the multiplex PCR reads using MiXCR and keeps one entry per CDR3 protein. The table has about 400,000 distinct CDR3 sequences, about 15% seen once; the top ten hold about 7.6%. The time point was: newly diagnosed GD, antithyroid drugs for less than 3 months. The TCR library was made from RNA extracted from PBMCs. The sample was also reused in another study, on T cells in Graves' hyperthyroidism and ophthalmopathy.

This material consisted of peripheral blood mononuclear cells (PBMCs), taken at new diagnosis, from a patient treated with antithyroid drugs. These receptors originate from a woman between 40 and 55 years old with Graves disease.

This clonotype came up a few times. This sequence joins TRBV6-2 or TRBV6-3 and TRBJ2-5; no clear D. V was pared by 0 bases and J by 1 base, with 9 bases between. Germline CDR1 MNHEY, CDR2 SVGEGT. The CDR3 totals 15 residues. CDR3 nucleotides: TGTGCCAGCAGTTACTCTATCTATCCCCAAGAGACCCAGTACTTC. As protein: CASSYSIYPQETQYF.

The sample holds many counts of this clonotype. The rearrangement uses TRBV5-6 and TRBJ2-7; 10 nucleotides line up with TRBD1. This CDR3 contains 16 residues. V lost 5 bases, J lost 0 bases, and 8 bases stayed unmatched. Germline CDR1 SGHDT, CDR2 YYEEEE. CDR3 coding DNA: TGTGCCAGCAGTCGAGAGGGACAGGGGAGCTCCTACGAGCAGTACTTC. Residues: CASSREGQGSSYEQYF. Based on the CDR3 plus reference TRBV5-6 and TRBJ2-7, the full variable domain is DAGVTQSPTHLIKTRGQQVTLRCSPKSGHDTVSWYQQALGQGPQFIFQYYEEEERQRGNFPDRFSGHQFPNYSSELNVNALLLGDSALYLCASSREGQGSSYEQYFGPGTRLTVT.

In its sample, this clonotype was seen many times. J is TRBJ2-5 and V is TRBV28; either TRBD1 or TRBD2 may supply D (7 bases each). This CDR3 comprises 14 residues. V was clipped by 6 bases and J by 5 bases, with 16 bases between them. The germline V gene has CDR1 MDHEN and CDR2 SYDVKM. The CDR3 DNA sequence: TGTGCCAGCAGCGCAGGGGGGGGGCTGGAGACCCAGTACTTC. Its translation is CASSAGGGLETQYF.

On this clonotype: One junction end does not reproduce the germline sequence, and a read error may be involved. In nucleotides, the CDR3 is TGTGCCAACAGCTTTAGCGGAACAAACACAGATACGCAGTATTTT. Translating gives CANSFSGTNTDTQYF. The chain has TRBV7-6 and TRBJ2-3; D is possibly TRBD2 (6 bases). Germline V gene lookup returns CDR1 SGHVS and CDR2 FNYEAQ. The CDR3 has 15 residues.

This clonotype was seen many times. The genes are TRBV29-1 and TRBJ2-2; D possibly corresponds to TRBD2 (7 bases). There are 15 residues in the CDR3. V was cut by 0 bases and J by 5 bases, with 13 bases left in between. The germline V gene encodes CDR1 SQVTM and CDR2 ANQGSEA. The CDR3: CSVEDIGGGTGELFF. CDR3 DNA sequence: TGCAGCGTTGAAGACATAGGGGGAGGGACCGGGGAGCTGTTTTTT.

This clonotype was counted ten times or more. V usage is TRBV18 and J usage is TRBJ2-1; the D call may be TRBD1 or TRBD2 (5 bases each). Looked up from germline, CDR1 is KGHSH and CDR2 is LQKENI. Trimming took 6 bases from V and 10 from J, leaving 25 bases between them. This CDR3 spans 16 amino acids. The CDR3 spells CASSPRGRDLSKEQFF. CDR3 bases: TGTGCCAGCTCCCCCCGGGGCCGGGACCTGTCAAAGGAGCAGTTCTTC.

The V gene is TRBV10-3, the J gene TRBJ2-1; 10 nucleotides line up with TRBD2. The CDR3 runs 16 residues. Germline CDR1 reads ENHRY; CDR2 reads SYGVKD. With V trimmed by 4 bases and J by 5 bases, 8 bases remained unmatched. CDR3 loop: CAISVTGTSAHNEQFF. The CDR3 DNA sequence: TGTGCCATCAGTGTAACCGGGACTAGCGCCCACAATGAGCAGTTCTTC.

V gene TRBV18 combines with J gene TRBJ2-7; TRBD1 matches 10 bases. V lost 2 bases to trimming and J lost 4 bases; unmatched junction nucleotides: 8. CDR3 length: 16 residues. Germline V gene lookup returns CDR1 KGHSH and CDR2 LQKENI. As DNA, the CDR3 is TGTGCCAGCTCACCATTTGAGGGGACAGGGGCATACGAGCAGTACTTC. It specifies CASSPFEGTGAYEQYF.

This clonotype has a handful of counts. The chain uses TRBV12-3 or TRBV12-4 and TRBJ1-6; possible D gene TRBD1, 5 bases. CDR3 length: 16 amino acids. V gave up 8 bases and J gave up 3 bases, with 17 bases separating them. The CDR3 reads CASAASSGDYNSPLHF. CDR3 nucleotides: TGTGCCAGCGCCGCGAGTTCGGGGGACTATAATTCACCCCTCCACTTT.

In its sample, this clonotype was seen a few times. The chain recombines TRBV9 with TRBJ2-1; perhaps TRBD2 as D (6 bases). The V end was cut by 3 bases, the J end by 0 bases, with 13 bases between. The CDR3 length is 16 residues. Germline values: CDR1 SGDLS, CDR2 YYNGEE. Written as DNA, the CDR3 is TGTGCCAGCAGCGGCGAAGGAGGGCCCTCCTACAATGAGCAGTTCTTC. Its protein product is CASSGEGGPSYNEQFF. Combining the CDR3 with reference TRBV9 and TRBJ2-1 gives the whole variable domain DSGVTQTPKHLITATGQRVTLRCSPRSGDLSVYWYQQSLDQGLQFLIQYYNGEERAKGNILERFSAQQFPDLHSELNLSSLELGDSALYFCASSGEGGPSYNEQFFGPGTRLTVL.

At least ten counts were recorded for this clonotype. The V call is TRBV20-1, the J call TRBJ1-2; TRBD1 is a possible D gene (6 bases). The CDR3 covers 12 residues. Germline CDR1 and CDR2: DFQATT and SNEGSKA (reference sequence). The V gene lost 5 bases and the J gene lost 8 bases, with 15 bases spanning the gap. The CDR3 nucleotides are TGCAGTGCTCTTACAGGGTCGGGAGGCTACACCTTC. Protein: CSALTGSGGYTF.

This clonotype was recorded at least ten times. V usage is TRBV11-3 and J usage is TRBJ2-2; D might be TRBD1 (5 bases). V lost 5 bases and J lost 2, with 9 bases in between. Looked up from germline, CDR1 is SGHNT and CDR2 is YENEEA. There are 14 residues in the CDR3. The CDR3 sequence is CASSPGINTGELFF. CDR3 DNA sequence: TGTGCCAGCAGCCCAGGGATAAACACCGGGGAGCTGTTTTTT.

In regard to this clonotype: A much larger clone is a single base away; this may be a read error. The CDR3 carries no conserved terminal phenylalanine or tryptophan, so it likely arises from a read error. This chain uses TRBV7-2 with TRBJ2-3; no clear D gene. The CDR3 has 14 amino acids. Trimming left V 2 bases short and J 6 bases short, with 12 bases between. CDR1 and CDR2 from the germline V gene are SGHTA and FQGNSA. CDR3 sequence reads: CASSLMILADTQYL. Here the CDR3 DNA reads TGTGCCAGCAGCTTAATGATCCTGGCCGATACGCAGTATCTT.

This clonotype has ten or more counts. This rearrangement joins TRBV5-1 to TRBJ2-2; 7 nucleotides match TRBD1. This CDR3 is built from 14 residues. From germline, CDR1 is SGHRS and CDR2 YFSETQ. Trimming at V came to 7 bases and at J to 2 bases, leaving 5 bases not matched to a gene. The CDR3 DNA reads as TGCGCCAGCGCCGGGACAGTAAACACCGGGGAGCTGTTTTTT. Its protein product is CASAGTVNTGELFF.

This clonotype occurred many times. Mismatch with germline at one junction end may stem from a read error. The chain carries TRBV7-9 and TRBJ2-7, with D possibly matching TRBD1 (5 bases). Germline CDR1 is SEHNR and CDR2 is FQNEAQ (reference sequence). CDR3 length equals 12 residues. The CDR3 nucleotides are TGTGCCAGCAGCCACGGACAACTCCTATCCCACTTC. This gives the protein CASSHGQLLSHF.

This clonotype was counted a few times. This CDR3 reads CASSSELGDYGYTF. In DNA form, the CDR3 reads TGTGCCAGCAGCTCAGAGTTAGGGGACTATGGCTACACCTTC. The rearrangement joins TRBV6-1 to TRBJ1-2, with D possibly TRBD1 on 5 matching bases. Germline V gives CDR1 MNHNS, CDR2 SASEGT. V was clipped by 6 bases and J by 3 bases, with 14 bases between them. The CDR3 length is 14 residues.

The table lists this clonotype with many counts. The rearrangement uses TRBV3-1 and TRBJ2-2, with 13 positions matching TRBD2. This CDR3 contains 17 residues. From germline, CDR1 is LGHDT and CDR2 YNNKEL (reference sequence). With V trimmed by 6 bases and J by 2 bases, 6 bases remained unmatched. The DNA of the CDR3 is TGTGCCAGCAGTCCAGGACTAGCGGGAGTCAACACCGGGGAGCTGTTTTTT. Translated: CASSPGLAGVNTGELFF.

This clonotype came up a few times. V usage is TRBV19 and J usage is TRBJ2-3, with 12 bases matching TRBD2. The J segment lost 2 bases and the V segment lost 0 bases, leaving 6 bases of the junction unmatched. The CDR3 runs to 18 residues. Germline V gene sequence: CDR1 LNHDA, CDR2 SQIVND (reference sequence). The CDR3 spells CASSIDGGLAGTTDTQYF. CDR3 coding DNA: TGTGCCAGTAGTATAGATGGTGGACTAGCGGGAACCACAGATACGCAGTATTTT.

CDR3 residues: CASSPYRQRVTNQPQHF. The CDR3 nucleotides are TGTGCCAGCAGTCCGTACCGACAGAGAGTTACAAATCAGCCCCAGCATTTT. The genes are TRBV27 and TRBJ1-5, with D tentatively TRBD1 (5 bases). Germline V gives CDR1 MNHEY, CDR2 SMNVEV (reference sequence). This CDR3 is 17 amino acids long. V was clipped by 5 bases and J by 4 bases, with 21 bases between them.

This clonotype was seen only once. The CDR3: CSARDPNSGRGYTF. The DNA for the CDR3 is TGCAGTGCTAGAGATCCCAACTCTGGCCGTGGCTACACCTTC. V and J are TRBV20-1 and TRBJ1-2; no definite D call. CDR1 and CDR2 (germline): DFQATT, SNEGSKA (reference sequence). This CDR3 contains 14 residues. Trimming stripped 0 bases from V and 7 bases from J, with 15 bases between.

The table lists this clonotype with many counts. V and J are TRBV28 and TRBJ1-5; no clear D gene. The CDR3 consists of 14 residues. Germline CDR1 MDHEN, CDR2 SYDVKM. The ends were cut back, 3 bases at V and 6 bases at J, with 12 bases in the middle. DNA for the CDR3: TGTGCCAGCAGTTTGGGGAGTGGAAGTCAGCCCCAGCATTTT. Residues: CASSLGSGSQPQHF.

J is TRBJ2-4 and V is TRBV2; 8 nucleotides align to TRBD2. The J call is uncertain, as TRBJ2-5 better fits the DNA end. The CDR3 is made up of 17 amino acids. From germline, CDR1 is SNHLY and CDR2 FYNNEI. DNA for the CDR3: TGTGCCAGCAGTGAAGACGTTGGGCTAGCGGGTCAAGAGACCCAGTACTTC. Protein: CASSEDVGLAGQETQYF.

This clonotype was observed at least ten times. The CDR3, as DNA: TGTGCCAGCATAGGTCAGGGGGCGGTCGGGGAGCTGTTTTTT. Encoded protein: CASIGQGAVGELFF. The rearrangement uses TRBV2 and TRBJ2-2, with 8 bases fitting TRBD1. Germline-derived CDR1 and CDR2 are SNHLY and FYNNEI. The CDR3 is made up of 14 amino acids. Losses at the gene ends were 7 bases for V and 7 bases for J; bases not matched to a gene: 8. Together with reference TRBV2 and TRBJ2-2, the CDR3 gives the full variable domain: EPEVTQTPSHQVTQMGQEVILRCVPISNHLYFYWYRQILGQKVEFLVSFYNNEISEKSEIFDDQFSVERPDGSNFTLKIRSTKLEDSAMYFCASIGQGAVGELFFGEGSRLTVL.